This is a list of T cell receptor beta chains from one sample in a study of blood T cell repertoires in COVID-19. Method: immunoSEQ multiplex PCR; TCRdb's copy keeps in-frame clones and lacks some. The sample has about 170,000 clones, around 89% seen once; the top ten hold around 0.77%. The material sequenced was PBMCs or T cells enriched from blood (not recorded which). These receptor sequences come from a woman aged 18-29 years who had recovered from COVID-19. Each CDR3 is given without its conserved first and last residue. D genes are given only for firm matches.

>TRBV7-8|.|TRBJ2-1
ASSTGLTIGNEQF
>TRBV5-4|TRBD2|TRBJ2-3
ASRAGLAGEEGDTQY
>TRBV5-4|TRBD2|TRBJ2-3
ASSPGALAATFTDTQY
>TRBV7-8|TRBD1|TRBJ2-3
ASRNRPGTGDADTQY
>TRBV28|TRBD2|TRBJ2-7
ASSFRGLAELGYEQY
>TRBV28|TRBD1|TRBJ2-7
ASRSGTGGEQY
>TRBV15|TRBD2|TRBJ2-7
ATSGGTSGYEQY
>TRBV5-6|TRBD1|TRBJ1-2
ASSAGTAYGYT
>TRBV6-2/TRBV6-3|TRBD1|TRBJ1-2
ASSYVDRVGYT
>TRBV9|.|TRBJ2-7
ASSAGDPGIEQY
>TRBV11-2|.|TRBJ1-3
ASSLVGAANAFSGNTIY
>TRBV5-6|TRBD2|TRBJ2-7
ASSSVAGGYYEQY
>TRBV27|.|TRBJ2-7
ASKLTGPYEQY
>TRBV28|TRBD1|TRBJ2-2
ASSTTGTGGRELF
>TRBV2|TRBD1|TRBJ1-1
ASSESGQGWANTEAF
>TRBV28|.|TRBJ2-7
ASVTPGINYEQY
>TRBV19|.|TRBJ1-2
ASSIAEGSGYT
>TRBV28|.|TRBJ2-7
ASTRTNSYEQY
>TRBV27|TRBD2|TRBJ2-7
ASGLAGGVYEQY
>TRBV28|.|TRBJ2-7
ASSLTATPPAYEQY
>TRBV4-2|TRBD1|TRBJ1-5
ASSQRSGTGIQPQH
>TRBV27|TRBD1|TRBJ2-3
ASSSGTGVTDTQY
>TRBV3-1/TRBV3-2|TRBD2|TRBJ2-7
ASSPSSGRALRTREQY
>TRBV23-1|TRBD1|TRBJ1-5
ASSPPLIKQGGRLLPQH
>TRBV5-4|TRBD2|TRBJ2-5
ASSLATTSGSTVETQY